A single sample is the source of the 15 T cell receptor beta chains below, sequenced in a study of HIV-infected patients and healthy controls. TCRdb itself ran the 5' RACE reads through MiXCR, one entry per CDR3 protein. The data contain 55,000 to 70,000 distinct CDR3 sequences, less than 20% of them singletons. Sequencing input: CD4+ T cells from blood. All receptors come from a human donor in good health.

In its sample, this clonotype was seen a few times. V is TRBV29-1 and J is TRBJ1-1, with TRBD1 matching over 8 bases. CDR3 length equals 14 residues. J gave up 1 base and V 7 bases, and 8 bases lay outside the gene matches. Germline CDR1 is SQVTM and CDR2 is ANQGSEA. CDR3 sequence reads: CSAWTGQRNTEAFF. CDR3 nucleotide sequence: TGCAGCGCTTGGACAGGGCAAAGGAACACTGAAGCTTTCTTT. Complete variable domain (other parts from reference TRBV29-1 and TRBJ1-1): SAVISQKPSRDICQRGTSLTIQCQVDSQVTMMFWYRQQPGQSLTLIATANQGSEATYESGFVIDKFPISRPNLTFSTLTVSNMSPEDSSIYLCSAWTGQRNTEAFFGQGTRLTVV.

The V and J genes are TRBV4-2 and TRBJ1-1, with TRBD1 matching 7 bases. The CDR3 runs 17 residues. Germline V gene data show CDR1 as LGHNA and CDR2 as YNFKEQ. The V and J ends lost 3 bases and 1 base, in that order; junction bases with no gene match: 11. CDR3 coding DNA: TGTGCCAGCAGCCAGGAATATAGGGACAGACAGAACACTGAAGCTTTCTTT. Translating gives CASSQEYRDRQNTEAFF.

This clonotype was recorded many times. The V gene is TRBV6-2 or TRBV6-3, the J gene TRBJ1-6; no clear D. Germline lookup yields CDR1 MNHEY and CDR2 SVGEGT. V was trimmed by 6 bases and J by 8 bases, leaving 17 bases between them. CDR3 length: 15 residues. Written as DNA, the CDR3 is TGTGCCAGCAGCCCACGGAGGAGGGAAGATTCACCCCTCCACTTT. It encodes CASSPRRREDSPLHF.

This clonotype was seen many times. The gene calls are TRBV6-5 and TRBJ2-7; 13 nucleotides match TRBD2. Germline values: CDR1 MNHEY, CDR2 SVGAGI. V trimming: 2 bases; J trimming: 12 bases; junction bases outside the gene matches: 7. This CDR3 region has 14 residues. The CDR3: CASSYQGTSGTLYF. Here the CDR3 DNA reads TGTGCCAGCAGTTACCAAGGGACTAGCGGGACCCTGTACTTC.

The chain combines TRBV7-3 with TRBJ2-6, with 10 bases fitting TRBD2. V was clipped by 5 bases and J by 2 bases; unmatched bases: 6. This CDR3 contains 17 residues. Germline assignment: CDR1 SGHTA and CDR2 FQGTGA. The CDR3 region is CASSRVLAGTGANVLTF. In DNA, the CDR3 is TGTGCCAGCAGCCGTGTACTAGCGGGAACTGGGGCCAACGTCCTGACTTTC.

Ten or more counts support this clonotype. The chain carries TRBV4-2 and TRBJ2-2; 7 bases align to TRBD1. CDR1 LGHNA and CDR2 YNFKEQ come from the germline V gene. The junction had 3 bases not matched to a gene; V was cut back by 2 bases and J by 3 bases. The CDR3 loop spans 15 amino acids. The DNA of the CDR3 is TGTGCCAGCAGCCAAATCGACAGGGACACCGGGGAGCTGTTTTTT. This gives the protein CASSQIDRDTGELFF.

The chain combines TRBV7-3 with TRBJ2-3, with D perhaps matching TRBD1 or TRBD2 (5 bases each). V dropped 5 bases and J dropped 6 bases, with 12 bases sitting between them. The CDR3 length is 13 residues. Germline CDR1 is SGHTA and CDR2 is FQGTGA. CDR3 coding DNA: TGTGCCAGCAGCCAACGGTGGGGGGATACGCAGTATTTT. It yields the protein CASSQRWGDTQYF.

V usage is TRBV6-5 and J usage is TRBJ1-5, with D unresolved. This CDR3 spans 14 amino acids. Germline CDR1 reads MNHEY; CDR2 reads SVGAGI. V was pared by 7 bases and J by 1 base, with 11 bases between. The CDR3 nucleotides read TGTGCCAGCAAAACTACAGCCAGCAATCAGCCCCAGCATTTT. Its translation is CASKTTASNQPQHF.

The chain carries TRBV29-1 and TRBJ2-1; D may match TRBD1 or TRBD2 (6 bases each). Germline CDR1 and CDR2: SQVTM and ANQGSEA. V shed 5 bases and J shed 4 bases, with 18 bases lying between them. This CDR3 spans 15 amino acids. CDR3 in DNA: TGCAGCGTTAGGAGGGGGACCCCTTCTTACAATGAGCAGTTCTTC. Amino acids: CSVRRGTPSYNEQFF.

Remarks on this clonotype: At one end the junction does not follow the germline gene, possibly because of a read error. V is TRBV7-2 and J is TRBJ2-3, with 10 bases lining up with TRBD1. This CDR3 region has 13 residues. The germline gives CDR1 SGHTA, CDR2 FQGNSA. The CDR3 reads CASSLARQGARHF. In DNA form, the CDR3 reads TGTGCCAGCAGCTTAGCACGACAGGGGGCTAGGCATTTT.

This chain links TRBV24-1 with TRBJ2-6; D unresolved. This CDR3 has 17 amino acids. V shed 2 bases and J shed 0 bases, with 10 bases lying between them. Germline V lookup: CDR1 KGHDR, CDR2 SFDVKD. The DNA for the CDR3 is TGTGCCACCAGTGATTCCGGACGCCACTCTGGGGCCAACGTCCTGACTTTC. Translation: CATSDSGRHSGANVLTF.

The genes are TRBV5-6 and TRBJ1-6; D is undetermined. V lost 1 base, J lost 0 bases, and 11 bases lay in between. The CDR3 totals 17 residues. Germline CDR1 SGHDT, CDR2 YYEEEE. CDR3 in DNA: TGTGCCAGCAGCTTGAGGAGTGCTAGCTCCTATAATTCACCCCTCCACTTT. Amino acids: CASSLRSASSYNSPLHF.

This clonotype has only a few counts. This chain joins TRBV6-2 or TRBV6-3 and TRBJ1-2; perhaps TRBD1 as D (6 bases). The CDR3 covers 11 residues. Looked up from germline, CDR1 is MNHEY and CDR2 is SVGEGT. V lost 8 bases to trimming and J lost 7 bases, with 11 bases between them. The CDR3 DNA follows: TGTGCCAGCTCAAGAGGGGGTGGCTACACCTTC. Residues: CASSRGGGYTF.

This clonotype was recorded at least ten times. The chain joins TRBV24-1 to TRBJ2-3; D ambiguous. The V gene lost 9 bases and the J gene lost 4 bases, with 7 bases spanning the gap. This CDR3 spans 11 amino acids. The germline gives CDR1 KGHDR, CDR2 SFDVKD. The CDR3 loop reads CATPRADTQYF. The CDR3 DNA sequence: TGTGCCACCCCAAGGGCAGATACGCAGTATTTT.

This clonotype appeared many times. The chain couples TRBV6-5 to TRBJ2-6; unclear D gene. Germline CDR1 is MNHEY and CDR2 is SVGAGI. This CDR3 has 17 residues. The V gene lost 5 bases and the J gene lost 1 base, with 15 bases spanning the gap. CDR3 protein: CASSPSPRFSGANVLTF. CDR3 in DNA: TGTGCCAGCAGTCCCTCCCCCCGGTTTTCTGGGGCCAACGTCCTGACTTTC.